Listed here are 30 T cell receptor beta chains from one sample, sequenced in a study of T cell responses to AZD1222 COVID-19 vaccine. Assay used: immunoSEQ multiplex PCR; TCRdb lists only in-frame clones, some missing. The sample carries about 170,000 clones, approximately 90% recorded once. Sequencing was performed on peripheral blood, taken on day 0 of AZD1222 vaccination. These receptors all stem from an adult in good health.

V and J are TRBV11-3 and TRBJ1-1, with 7 bases matching TRBD1. The V and J ends lost 5 bases and 1 base, in that order; junction bases with no gene match: 4. Looked up from germline, CDR1 is SGHNT and CDR2 is YENEEA. The CDR3 is 14 residues long. CDR3 in amino acids: CASSLDRANTEAFF. The CDR3 nucleotides are TGTGCCAGCAGCCTCGACAGGGCGAACACTGAAGCTTTCTTT.

This chain's CDR3 is CASSTLGLAGEGETQYF. The CDR3 DNA follows: TGTGCCAGCAGTACCTTGGGACTAGCGGGAGAAGGAGAGACCCAGTACTTC. The chain has TRBV2 and TRBJ2-5; TRBD2 matches at 14 bases. Trimming cost V 5 bases and J 4 bases; bases outside gene matches: 9. The length of the CDR3 is 17 residues. Germline V gene data show CDR1 as SNHLY and CDR2 as FYNNEI.

The gene calls are TRBV5-8 and TRBJ1-5; 8 positions match TRBD1. V shed 2 bases and J 5 bases; nucleotides not matched to a gene: 3. The CDR3 is 14 amino acids. Germline assignment: CDR1 SGHTS and CDR2 YDEGEE. CDR3 DNA sequence: TGTGCCAGCAGCTTAGACAGGGGATATCAGCCCCAGCATTTT. Its translation: CASSLDRGYQPQHF. The whole variable domain, filled in from reference TRBV5-8 and TRBJ1-5, reads EAGVTQSPTHLIKTRGQQATLRCSPISGHTSVYWYQQALGLGLQFLLWYDEGEERNRGNFPPRFSGRQFPNYSSELNVNALELEDSALYLCASSLDRGYQPQHFGDGTRLSIL.

The chain combines TRBV14 with TRBJ2-7, with D unclear. Trimming pared 1 base from V and 3 bases from J, leaving 7 bases between. The CDR3 contains 13 residues. Germline CDR1 and CDR2: SGHDN and FVKESK. The CDR3 DNA reads as TGTGCCAGCAGCCAAGGTGCGTTCTACGAGCAGTACTTC. It encodes CASSQGAFYEQYF.

V and J are TRBV9 and TRBJ1-4; the match to TRBD1 covers 8 bases. Trimming took 4 bases from V and 3 from J; bases not matched to a gene: 5. This CDR3 is 15 amino acids long. CDR1 is SGDLS and CDR2 is YYNGEE in the germline V gene. CDR3 in DNA: TGTGCCAGCAGCCCCCGGACAGGGCCTAATGAAAAACTGTTTTTT. This gives the protein CASSPRTGPNEKLFF.

The chain couples TRBV7-3 to TRBJ2-1, with D perhaps assigned TRBD1 or TRBD2 (7 bases each). The CDR3 length is 14 residues. Germline CDR1 SGHTA, CDR2 FQGTGA. Trimming stripped 8 bases from V and 5 bases from J, with 16 bases between. CDR3 residues: CASGLGDRNNEQFF. Written as DNA, the CDR3 is TGTGCCAGCGGACTAGGGGACAGAAACAATGAGCAGTTCTTC.

V and J are TRBV3-1 (or the pseudogene TRBV3-2) and TRBJ1-2, with D maybe TRBD1 (6 bases). Trimming pared 4 bases from V and 8 bases from J, leaving 14 bases between. The CDR3 spans 13 residues. Per the germline V gene, CDR1 is LGHDT and CDR2 is YNNKEL (reference sequence). Here the CDR3 DNA reads TGTGCCAGCAGCCTAACAGGGCTCTGGGGCTACACCTTC. It translates to CASSLTGLWGYTF.

This rearrangement joins TRBV25-1 to TRBJ2-1; 8 bases align to TRBD2. CDR1 is MGHDK, CDR2 SYGVNS, per germline. CDR3 length equals 17 residues. The J segment lost 10 bases and the V segment lost 6 bases, leaving 20 bases of the junction unmatched. The CDR3: CASRQGGPASSGWEQFF. CDR3 in DNA: TGTGCCAGCAGACAAGGGGGGCCTGCGTCTAGCGGGTGGGAGCAGTTCTTC. The full variable domain, with the rest looked up from reference TRBV25-1 and TRBJ2-1, is EADIYQTPRYLVIGTGKKITLECSQTMGHDKMYWYQQDPGMELHLIHYSYGVNSTEKGDLSSESTVSRIRTEHFPLTLESARPSHTSQYLCASRQGGPASSGWEQFFGPGTRLTVL.

V and J are TRBV5-5 and TRBJ1-1; 9 nucleotides match TRBD1. Germline assignment: CDR1 SGHKS and CDR2 YYEKEE (reference sequence). Trimming removed 2 bases from V and 1 base from J; junction bases left unmatched: 12. This CDR3 comprises 18 residues. The CDR3 DNA sequence: TGTGCCAGCAGCTTCCTCACACCGGGACAGGGAACGAACACTGAAGCTTTCTTT. It codes for CASSFLTPGQGTNTEAFF.

V and J are TRBV7-9 and TRBJ1-2, with unresolved D. The CDR3 length is 13 residues. The germline CDR1 and CDR2 sequences are SEHNR and FQNEAQ (reference sequence). Trimming shortened V by 5 bases and J by 6 bases, and 13 bases separated the two germline ends. CDR3 in amino acids: CASSPGRMDGYTF. CDR3 sequence (DNA): TGTGCCAGCAGCCCCGGCCGAATGGATGGCTACACCTTC.

The chain is built from TRBV27 and TRBJ2-7; 10 bases are shared with TRBD1. V shed 5 bases, J shed 2 bases, and the junction held 3 bases outside the gene matches. There are 14 residues in the CDR3. From germline, CDR1 is MNHEY and CDR2 SMNVEV (reference sequence). The CDR3 DNA reads TGTGCCAGCAGTGTGGGGACAGGGGCCTACGAGCAGTACTTC. Translated: CASSVGTGAYEQYF.

The chain uses TRBV30 and TRBJ2-3; D is unclear. CDR3 length equals 13 residues. Per germline, CDR1 GTSNPN and CDR2 SVGIG (reference sequence). V gave up 0 bases and J gave up 4 bases, with 8 bases separating them. CDR3 in amino acids: CAWSVRLSDTQYF. The CDR3 nucleotides read TGTGCCTGGAGTGTAAGGCTGTCAGATACGCAGTATTTT.

V usage is TRBV6-5 and J usage is TRBJ2-7; no firm D call. The CDR3 extends over 14 amino acids. Germline CDR1 reads MNHEY; CDR2 reads SVGAGI. V was pared by 0 bases and J by 3 bases, with 9 bases between. CDR3: CASSYSMASYEQYF. CDR3 in DNA: TGTGCCAGCAGTTACTCGATGGCCAGCTACGAGCAGTACTTC.

J is TRBJ2-7 and V is TRBV6-5; 7 bases map to TRBD1. The trim removed 5 bases at V and 9 bases at J, leaving 13 bases unmatched. The V gene's germline CDR1 is MNHEY and CDR2 SVGAGI. This CDR3 comprises 14 residues. CDR3 region: CASSIDREEFRQYF. CDR3 bases: TGTGCCAGCAGTATCGACAGGGAAGAGTTCAGGCAGTACTTC.

This chain links TRBV29-1 with TRBJ1-1, with D hard to call. Trimming stripped 4 bases from V and 0 bases from J, with 6 bases between. The CDR3 consists of 12 residues. The germline gives CDR1 SQVTM, CDR2 ANQGSEA. For the CDR3, the DNA is TGCAGCGTTGTGGGGATGAACACTGAAGCTTTCTTT. Residues: CSVVGMNTEAFF.

J is TRBJ2-1 and V is TRBV6-4, with 9 bases matching TRBD2. CDR1 and CDR2 from the germline V gene are MRHNA and SNTAGT. This CDR3 has 14 residues. The V gene end was trimmed by 6 bases and the J gene end by 6 bases; junction bases not matched to a gene: 6. CDR3 loop: CASSPGLASNEQFF. The CDR3 DNA reads TGTGCCAGCAGCCCGGGACTAGCTTCCAATGAGCAGTTCTTC.

This clone was seen a few times. The V call is TRBV19, the J call TRBJ1-2; 9 nucleotides match TRBD1. Germline V lookup: CDR1 LNHDA, CDR2 SQIVND (reference sequence). The CDR3 runs to 12 residues. The V segment lost 8 bases and the J segment 4 bases; nucleotides outside the gene matches: 2. CDR3 sequence reads: CASSGQGYGYTF. The DNA of the CDR3 is TGTGCCAGTTCGGGACAGGGCTATGGCTACACCTTC.

This chain links TRBV6-5 with TRBJ1-2; 9 nucleotides line up with TRBD1. The ends lost 2 bases at V and 9 bases at J; junction bases unmatched: 10. The CDR3 is 15 residues long. The germline gives CDR1 MNHEY, CDR2 SVGAGI. The CDR3: CASSYGDRVGESYTF. The CDR3 DNA follows: TGTGCCAGCAGTTACGGGGACAGGGTCGGAGAAAGCTACACCTTC.

The chain uses TRBV9 and TRBJ1-2, with 7 bases matching TRBD1. This CDR3 is 14 amino acids long. The V segment lost 4 bases and the J segment 2 bases; nucleotides outside the gene matches: 5. Germline loops: CDR1 SGDLS, CDR2 YYNGEE. The chain's CDR3 is CASSPRQGNYGYTF. The CDR3 DNA reads TGTGCCAGCAGCCCGAGACAGGGAAACTATGGCTACACCTTC.

The gene calls are TRBV5-1 and TRBJ2-7; TRBD1 is a possible D gene (6 bases). CDR1 SGHRS and CDR2 YFSETQ come from the germline V gene. V lost 7 bases and J 4 bases, leaving 15 bases between the germline ends. CDR3 size: 13 residues. This chain's CDR3 is CASSGQGQYEQYF. CDR3 nucleotides: TGCGCCAGCTCCGGCCAGGGGCAATACGAGCAGTACTTC. The full variable domain, rest sourced from reference TRBV5-1 and TRBJ2-7, is KAGVTQTPRYLIKTRGQQVTLSCSPISGHRSVSWYQQTPGQGLQFLFEYFSETQRNKGNFPGRFSGRQFSNSRSEMNVSTLELGDSALYLCASSGQGQYEQYFGPGTRLTVT.

In DNA form, the CDR3 reads TGTGCCAGCAGCCATAAGGGACAGCTCTCTGGAAACACCATATATTTT. This translates into CASSHKGQLSGNTIYF. The V and J genes are TRBV4-2 and TRBJ1-3; 7 bases line up with TRBD1. The ends lost 3 bases at V and 0 bases at J; junction bases unmatched: 5. The CDR3 contains 16 residues. The V gene's germline CDR1 is LGHNA and CDR2 YNFKEQ.

The CDR3: CASSFQPDGDYGYTF. The CDR3 bases are TGCGCCAGCAGCTTTCAACCCGACGGAGACTATGGCTACACCTTC. The gene calls are TRBV5-1 and TRBJ1-2; D is undetermined. CDR1 and CDR2 from the germline V gene are SGHRS and YFSETQ. Trimming took off 2 bases at V and 3 bases at J, with 14 bases between the two ends. The CDR3 contains 15 residues.

This chain uses TRBV27 with TRBJ2-3; D ambiguous. Germline-derived CDR1 and CDR2 are MNHEY and SMNVEV (reference sequence). The CDR3 runs to 14 residues. V gave up 6 bases and J gave up 2 bases, with 12 bases separating them. Written as DNA, the CDR3 is TGTGCCAGCAGGGAGTCGGCGCCCACAGATACGCAGTATTTT. This translates into CASRESAPTDTQYF.

As for this clone: This specimen includes other DNA sequences encoding the same CDR3. J is TRBJ1-2 and V is TRBV18; 11 nucleotides align to TRBD1. CDR3 length: 15 residues. J was trimmed by 3 bases and V by 2 bases; bases with no gene match: 2. From germline, CDR1 is KGHSH and CDR2 LQKENI. CDR3 loop: CASSPGTGGDYGYTF. CDR3 sequence (DNA): TGTGCCAGCTCACCAGGGACAGGGGGAGACTATGGCTACACCTTC. Variable domain in full (rest from reference TRBV18 and TRBJ1-2): NAGVMQNPRHLVRRRGQEARLRCSPMKGHSHVYWYRQLPEEGLKFMVYLQKENIIDESGMPKERFSAEFPKEGPSILRIQQVVRGDSAAYFCASSPGTGGDYGYTFGSGTRLTVV.

The chain combines TRBV3-1 (or the pseudogene TRBV3-2) with TRBJ2-7; weak D call: TRBD1 (5 bases). This CDR3 has 14 residues. The ends were cut back, 2 bases at V and 6 bases at J, with 14 bases in the middle. Germline V gene data show CDR1 as LGHDT and CDR2 as YNNKEL (reference sequence). The chain's CDR3 is CASSQIQGRGEQYF. In DNA, the CDR3 is TGTGCCAGCAGCCAAATCCAGGGAAGGGGCGAGCAGTACTTC.

V usage is TRBV7-8 and J usage is TRBJ2-7, with no clear D. CDR1 and CDR2 (germline): SGHVS, FQNEAQ. Trimming shortened V by 5 bases and J by 3 bases, and 17 bases separated the two germline ends. The CDR3 is 15 amino acids. The CDR3 sequence: CASSVANHRIYEQYF. The CDR3 DNA follows: TGTGCCAGCAGCGTGGCGAATCACCGAATCTACGAGCAGTACTTC.

A few counts support this clone. The J gene is TRBJ2-7, the V gene TRBV11-1; no clear D gene. Germline V CDR1 and CDR2: SGHAT, FQDESV (reference sequence). The CDR3 has 12 amino acids. The V end was cut by 1 base, the J end by 3 bases, with 4 bases between. The chain's CDR3 is CASSLESYEQYF. DNA for the CDR3: TGTGCCAGCAGCTTAGAGAGCTACGAGCAGTACTTC.

The chain uses TRBV6-5 and TRBJ1-3, with 7 bases that match TRBD1. This CDR3 contains 14 residues. Germline trimming cut 4 bases from V and 5 bases from J; bases unmatched to any gene: 5. Germline V gene sequence: CDR1 MNHEY, CDR2 SVGAGI. The CDR3 region is CASSLDRIRNTIYF. The CDR3 DNA follows: TGTGCCAGCAGTTTGGACAGGATCCGAAACACCATATATTTT.

The rearrangement uses TRBV5-1 and TRBJ2-3; TRBD2 matches at 7 bases. CDR1 and CDR2 (germline): SGHRS, YFSETQ. The CDR3 runs to 15 residues. V shed 0 bases, J shed 1 base, and the junction held 2 bases outside the gene matches. The DNA for the CDR3 is TGCGCCAGCAGCTTGGCCACTAGCGGCACAGATACGCAGTATTTT. Translated: CASSLATSGTDTQYF.

This CDR3 is CASSSRGAGQPQHF. CDR3 sequence (DNA): TGTGCCAGCAGCTCTCGCGGGGCCGGGCAGCCCCAGCATTTT. The chain uses TRBV9 and TRBJ1-5, with D possibly TRBD1 on 5 matching bases. The germline CDR1 and CDR2 sequences are SGDLS and YYNGEE. CDR3 length equals 14 residues. Trimming stripped 4 bases from V and 7 bases from J, with 15 bases between.